These 18 T cell receptor beta chains were all obtained from the same sample, sequenced in a study of vaccination effects on CD4 cells after COVID-19. Their antigen targets remain unknown. Once cultured for more than nine days, the cells underwent separation to obtain CD4+ T cells. This person caught SARS-CoV-2 sometime from March to December 2020, and PCR testing confirmed the infection. Of the BNT162b2 and mRNA-1273 vaccines, participants received two doses of one or the other. Profiled with immunoSEQ multiplex PCR; TCRdb holds only in-frame clones, not every one. The repertoire holds tens of thousands of clones, approximately 82% seen once, with around 3.3% in the top ten. Sequenced material: CD4+ T cells from PBMCs cultured without peptide, taken after COVID-19 vaccination. Receptors originate from a human donor who had a prior SARS-CoV-2 infection.

This clone was picked up one time. The chain links TRBV5-4 to TRBJ2-2; D unclear. The CDR3 totals 13 residues. Trimming pared 4 bases from V and 6 bases from J, leaving 10 bases between. Germline CDR1 reads SGHNT; CDR2 reads YYREEE (reference sequence). This CDR3 reads CASSPTLAGELFF. In DNA form, the CDR3 reads TGTGCCAGCAGCCCGACCCTGGCCGGGGAGCTGTTTTTT.

The V gene is TRBV24-1, the J gene TRBJ1-1; D is possibly TRBD1 (6 bases). The CDR3 runs to 20 residues. Trimming left V 0 bases short and J 0 bases short, with 22 bases between. Germline values: CDR1 KGHDR, CDR2 SFDVKD. CDR3 coding DNA: TGTGCCACCAGTGATTTGGGTTACGACAGGAGCTACCTGATGAACACTGAAGCTTTCTTT. Its translation is CATSDLGYDRSYLMNTEAFF.

This chain joins TRBV6-5 and TRBJ2-1; 9 bases match TRBD2. This CDR3 is 16 amino acids long. The germline V gene has CDR1 MNHEY and CDR2 SVGAGI. V dropped 2 bases and J dropped 5; count of bases not matched to a gene: 7. The CDR3 DNA reads as TGTGCCAGCAGTTACAAAGCGGGGGGAACCCACAATGAGCAGTTCTTC. Protein sequence: CASSYKAGGTHNEQFF.

The count of this clone is one. V is TRBV7-2 and J is TRBJ1-2; no reliable D call. From germline, CDR1 is SGHTA and CDR2 FQGNSA. CDR3 length: 18 amino acids. V gave up 2 bases and J gave up 2 bases, with 21 bases separating them. CDR3 nucleotide sequence: TGTGCCAGCAGCTTACTGTTCGGGTCACGGAGGGAGAACTATGGCTACACCTTC. This translates into CASSLLFGSRRENYGYTF.

The chain links TRBV5-1 to TRBJ2-5; D remains ambiguous. This CDR3 has 15 residues. Germline V gene sequence: CDR1 SGHRS, CDR2 YFSETQ. V dropped 1 base and J dropped 4 bases, with 14 bases sitting between them. The CDR3 loop is CASSLNVLQGETQYF. CDR3 sequence (DNA): TGCGCCAGCAGCTTGAATGTCCTCCAAGGAGAGACCCAGTACTTC.

Worth noting for this clone: At one end, the junction sequence differs from germline, possibly due to a read error. The chain has TRBV2 and TRBJ2-1, with D tentatively TRBD2 (6 bases). Germline lookup yields CDR1 SNHLY and CDR2 FYNNEI. The CDR3 spans 15 residues. CDR3 coding DNA: TGTGCCAGCAGTAAAGCGGGCCCGACCTACAATGAGCAGTTCTTC. Its translation: CASSKAGPTYNEQFF.

The rearrangement joins TRBV18 to TRBJ2-5; 9 bases match TRBD1. J gave up 1 base and V 5 bases, and 5 bases lay outside the gene matches. The length of the CDR3 is 15 residues. Germline V gene lookup returns CDR1 KGHSH and CDR2 LQKENI. As DNA, the CDR3 is TGTGCCAGCTCAGGACAGACAGGGGGCCAAGAGACCCAGTACTTC. Its translation is CASSGQTGGQETQYF.

This chain connects TRBV28 to TRBJ2-7, with D tentatively TRBD1 (5 bases). Germline V CDR1 and CDR2: MDHEN, SYDVKM. The CDR3 is made up of 14 amino acids. Between the trimmed V and J ends, which lost 3 bases and 5 bases, there was a span of 14 bases. CDR3 region: CASSLSGLYHEQYF. CDR3 coding DNA: TGTGCCAGCAGTTTGTCAGGGTTGTACCACGAGCAGTACTTC.

The chain is built from TRBV11-3 and TRBJ2-1, with 8 nucleotides matching TRBD2. J lost 5 bases, V lost 5 bases, and 11 bases had no gene match. Germline V gives CDR1 SGHNT, CDR2 YENEEA. CDR3 length: 16 amino acids. CDR3 residues: CASSRRFSGINNEQFF. The CDR3 nucleotides are TGTGCCAGCAGCCGGAGGTTTAGCGGGATTAACAATGAGCAGTTCTTC.

This clone has only one observation. The chain uses TRBV7-3 and TRBJ2-3, with 10 bases matching TRBD2. The J segment lost 1 base and the V segment lost 0 bases, leaving 4 bases of the junction unmatched. This CDR3 has 17 residues. Germline V gene data show CDR1 as SGHTA and CDR2 as FQGTGA. CDR3 region: CASSLTGGTSGTDTQYF. The CDR3 DNA follows: TGTGCCAGCAGCTTAACGGGCGGGACTAGCGGCACAGATACGCAGTATTTT.

The V gene is TRBV7-2, the J gene TRBJ2-7; TRBD2 aligns across 8 bases. The CDR3 totals 14 residues. CDR1 and CDR2 (germline): SGHTA, FQGNSA. Trimming at V came to 2 bases and at J to 6 bases, leaving 6 bases not matched to a gene. CDR3 nucleotides: TGTGCCAGCAGCTTACTTAGCGGGGAACGCGAGCAGTACTTC. Translating gives CASSLLSGEREQYF.

The genes are TRBV6-6 and TRBJ2-5, with 7 positions matching TRBD1. Germline V gives CDR1 MNHNY, CDR2 SVGAGI (reference sequence). V was clipped by 0 bases and J by 3 bases; unmatched bases: 1. This CDR3 has 14 residues. The CDR3 reads CASSYSTGKETQYF. In nucleotides, the CDR3 is TGTGCCAGCAGTTACTCGACAGGGAAAGAGACCCAGTACTTC.

The genes are TRBV4-1 and TRBJ1-3; D is undetermined. Germline CDR1 reads MGHRA; CDR2 reads YSYEKL. V lost 1 base to trimming and J lost 0 bases, with 10 bases between them. The CDR3 is 16 residues long. CDR3: CASSQVWLSSGNTIYF. CDR3 nucleotide sequence: TGCGCCAGCAGCCAAGTGTGGCTTAGCTCTGGAAACACCATATATTTT.

The V gene is TRBV10-3, the J gene TRBJ2-1; TRBD2 matches at 7 bases. CDR1 is ENHRY and CDR2 is SYGVKD in the germline V gene. V dropped 5 bases and J dropped 0; count of bases not matched to a gene: 7. The CDR3 sequence is 16 residues long. DNA of the CDR3: TGTGCCATCAGTCAGACCCTAGCGGACTCCTACAATGAGCAGTTCTTC. This codes for CAISQTLADSYNEQFF.

The rearrangement joins TRBV7-9 to TRBJ2-7; 7 nucleotides line up with TRBD1. This CDR3 comprises 14 residues. Trimming at V came to 1 base and at J to 4 bases, leaving 4 bases not matched to a gene. Germline V lookup: CDR1 SEHNR, CDR2 FQNEAQ (reference sequence). The CDR3 sequence: CASSLGGGLYEQYF. In nucleotides, the CDR3 is TGTGCCAGCAGCTTAGGAGGGGGCTTGTACGAGCAGTACTTC.

This clone was picked up a small number of times. This chain links TRBV5-4 with TRBJ2-6; no clear D. This CDR3 region has 15 residues. V lost 0 bases and J lost 3, with 7 bases in between. Germline-derived CDR1 and CDR2 are SGHNT and YYREEE (reference sequence). CDR3 in amino acids: CASSLGHGGANVLTF. The CDR3 DNA sequence: TGTGCCAGCAGCTTGGGGCATGGTGGGGCCAACGTCCTGACTTTC.

CDR3 coding DNA: TGTGCCAGCAGCTTGGACGGACAGCGTGCCAAAAACATTCAGTACTTC. Residues: CASSLDGQRAKNIQYF. The chain links TRBV5-5 to TRBJ2-4; D perhaps matches TRBD1 (6 bases). Germline V CDR1 and CDR2: SGHKS, YYEKEE (reference sequence). The CDR3 has 16 amino acids. Trimming took 0 bases from V and 1 from J, leaving 11 bases between them.

The CDR3 sequence is CASSFGAGVETQYF. CDR3 coding DNA: TGTGCCAGCAGCTTTGGGGCAGGGGTGGAGACCCAGTACTTC. J is TRBJ2-5 and V is TRBV11-2; a possible D gene is TRBD1 (6 bases). CDR1 and CDR2 from the germline V gene are SGHAT and FQNNGV. Trimming left V 3 bases short and J 5 bases short, with 13 bases between. The CDR3 loop spans 14 amino acids.